Sequencing of this TCR beta chain was carried out in a study of T cells in localized non-small cell lung cancer. With respect to this clone: What it binds is unknown.

Profiled with immunoSEQ multiplex PCR; TCRdb holds only in-frame clones, not every one. The table has approximately 20,000 clones, roughly 83% seen once. Notes on the study in general: Uninvolved adjacent lung had more T cell clonality than any other tissue, topping tumor.

Germline-derived CDR1 and CDR2 are KGHSH and LQKENI. Trimming stripped 3 bases from V and 4 bases from J, with 12 bases between. CDR3 length equals 14 residues. This sequence joins TRBV18 and TRBJ1-2; D is perhaps TRBD1 (5 bases). The receptor's source is a man between 40 and 69 years old with stage I lung adenocarcinoma. The specimen comprised peripheral blood, sampled before any cancer treatment. CDR3 sequence (DNA): TGTGCCAGCTCACCGGGGGTTGACCTCTATGGCTACACCTTC. It translates to CASSPGVDLYGYTF.